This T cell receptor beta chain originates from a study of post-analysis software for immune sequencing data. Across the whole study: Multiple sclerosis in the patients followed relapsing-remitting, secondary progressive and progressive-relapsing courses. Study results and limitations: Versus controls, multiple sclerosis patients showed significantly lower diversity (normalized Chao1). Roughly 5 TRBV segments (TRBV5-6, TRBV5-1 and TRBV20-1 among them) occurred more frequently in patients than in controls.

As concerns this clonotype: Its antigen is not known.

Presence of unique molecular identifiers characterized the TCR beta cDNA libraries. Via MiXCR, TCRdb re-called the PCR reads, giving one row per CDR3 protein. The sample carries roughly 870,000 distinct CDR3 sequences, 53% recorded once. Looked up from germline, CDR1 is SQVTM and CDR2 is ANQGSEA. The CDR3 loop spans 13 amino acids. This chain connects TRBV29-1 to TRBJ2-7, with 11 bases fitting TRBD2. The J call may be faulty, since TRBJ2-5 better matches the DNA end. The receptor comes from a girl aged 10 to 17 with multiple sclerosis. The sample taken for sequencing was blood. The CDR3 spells CSYVAGGVETQYF. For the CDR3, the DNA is TGCAGCTATGTAGCGGGGGGGGTGGAGACCCAGTACTTC.